This T cell receptor (beta chain) was captured by sequencing in a study of cytomegalovirus exposure and HLA in healthy donors. Study-wide points: The authors later found most CMV-associated TCR beta chains appeared HLA-restricted. Donors were assumed by presence/absence analyses to have roughly uniform sequencing depth.

A single count supports this clone. Its antigen is unknown. The PCR had 60 Vbeta and 13 Jbeta primers. As processed by the authors: The count from a later analysis was some 83 million unique TCR beta chains, around 11 million of them shared. The data were produced by immunoSEQ multiplex PCR, yet TCRdb's version contains in-frame clones alone and is incomplete. V, J and clone size are those of that table, while D and trimming were read from the DNA. The sample contains about 230,000 clones, about 89% of which appear only once. The CDR3 has 14 amino acids. Germline loops: CDR1 LNHDA, CDR2 SQIVND (reference sequence). Between the trimmed V and J ends, which lost 10 bases and 7 bases, there was a span of 22 bases.

This sequence joins TRBV19 and TRBJ1-2, with D hard to call. The TCR comes from a woman in her late teens or twenties in good health and CMV-seronegative. Sequencing was done on a sample of PBMCs. The CDR3 here is CAKPFQALCIGYTF. The CDR3 bases are TGTGCCAAACCTTTCCAGGCCCTATGTATTGGCTACACCTTC.